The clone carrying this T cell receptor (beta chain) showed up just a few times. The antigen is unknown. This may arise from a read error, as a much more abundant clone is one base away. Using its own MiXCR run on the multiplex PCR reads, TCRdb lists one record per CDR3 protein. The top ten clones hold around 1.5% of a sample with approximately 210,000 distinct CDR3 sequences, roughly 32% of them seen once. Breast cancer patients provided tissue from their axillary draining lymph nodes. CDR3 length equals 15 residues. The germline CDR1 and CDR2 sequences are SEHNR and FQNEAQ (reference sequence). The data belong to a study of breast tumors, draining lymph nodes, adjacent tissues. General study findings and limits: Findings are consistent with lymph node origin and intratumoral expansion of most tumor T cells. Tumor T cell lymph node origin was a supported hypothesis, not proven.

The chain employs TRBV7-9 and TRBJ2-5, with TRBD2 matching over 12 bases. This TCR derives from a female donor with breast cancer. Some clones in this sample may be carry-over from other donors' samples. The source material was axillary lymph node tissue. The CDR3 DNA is TGTGCCAGCAGCACGCTAGCGGGGGGGCAAGAGACCCAGCACTTC. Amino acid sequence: CASSTLAGGQETQHF.